This entry lists 13 T cell receptor beta chains sequenced from one sample in a study of cytotoxic CD8 clonotypes in ibrutinib-treated CLL. Sequencing was performed with immunoSEQ multiplex PCR; in TCRdb, only in-frame clones are kept and a portion is missing. The repertoire holds roughly 70,000 clones, less than 95% seen once, with roughly 3% in the top ten. The specimen comprised PBMCs, sampled after 12 months of ibrutinib treatment. The receptors shown here come from a human donor with chronic lymphocytic leukemia.

The CDR3 DNA sequence: TGTGCCAGCAGCTACATAGCGGGAGTAGCCTACAATGAGCAGTTCTTC. Amino acids: CASSYIAGVAYNEQFF. The chain couples TRBV13 to TRBJ2-1, with 9 bases that match TRBD2. The V segment lost 4 bases and the J segment 2 bases; nucleotides outside the gene matches: 6. The CDR3 extends over 16 amino acids. Germline V lookup: CDR1 PRHDT, CDR2 FYEKMQ (reference sequence). Using reference TRBV13 and TRBJ2-1 for the parts outside the CDR3, the full variable domain is AAGVIQSPRHLIKEKRETATLKCYPIPRHDTVYWYQQGPGQDPQFLISFYEKMQSDKGSIPDRFSAQQFSDYHSELNMSSLELGDSALYFCASSYIAGVAYNEQFFGPGTRLTVL.

The J gene is TRBJ1-2, the V gene TRBV2, with TRBD1 identical over 7 bases. Germline-derived CDR1 and CDR2 are SNHLY and FYNNEI. The CDR3 is 17 residues long. The V gene end was trimmed by 4 bases and the J gene end by 2 bases; junction bases not matched to a gene: 13. The CDR3, as DNA: TGTGCCAGCAGTGGGGCTTATCAGGGGGGCTCGAACTATGGCTACACCTTC. This encodes CASSGAYQGGSNYGYTF.

This clone was counted once. The V call is TRBV13, the J call TRBJ1-2; tentative D call: TRBD1 (6 bases). The V end was cut by 5 bases, the J end by 4 bases, with 11 bases between. This CDR3 contains 13 residues. Germline lookup yields CDR1 PRHDT and CDR2 FYEKMQ (reference sequence). The CDR3 DNA is TGTGCCAGCAGCGTCAGGGGAACCTATGGCTACACCTTC. Translating gives CASSVRGTYGYTF.

The genes are TRBV18 and TRBJ2-1; 11 nucleotides agree with TRBD2. Looked up from germline, CDR1 is KGHSH and CDR2 is LQKENI. J lost 6 bases, V lost 0 bases, and 4 bases had no gene match. The CDR3 is 16 residues long. CDR3: CASSPPGTSGVNEQFF. The CDR3 DNA reads TGTGCCAGCTCACCACCAGGGACTAGCGGCGTCAATGAGCAGTTCTTC.

The CDR3 coding sequence is TGTGCCAGCTCACCACGGACAGAAAAGTACACCTTC. It translates to CASSPRTEKYTF. The V gene is TRBV18, the J gene TRBJ1-2, with D possibly matching TRBD1 (6 bases). The germline V gene has CDR1 KGHSH and CDR2 LQKENI. The CDR3 runs to 12 residues. With 1 base removed from V and 11 bases from J, the gap between germline ends came to 11 bases.

The rearrangement uses TRBV7-9 and TRBJ1-1; a weak D match, TRBD1 (6 bases). The CDR3 runs 15 residues. Trimming left V 7 bases short and J 1 base short, with 16 bases between. Germline values: CDR1 SEHNR, CDR2 FQNEAQ (reference sequence). CDR3 sequence (DNA): TGTGCCAGCATTAGATGGACAGAAGAGAACACTGAAGCTTTCTTT. As protein: CASIRWTEENTEAFF. Using reference TRBV7-9 and TRBJ1-1 for the parts outside the CDR3, the full variable domain is DTGVSQNPRHKITKRGQNVTFRCDPISEHNRLYWYRQTLGQGPEFLTYFQNEAQLEKSRLLSDRFSAERPKGSFSTLEIQRTEQGDSAMYLCASIRWTEENTEAFFGQGTRLTVV.

Points on this clone: The same CDR3 can be traced to other DNA sequences in this sample. The chain carries TRBV29-1 and TRBJ1-1, with 8 bases that match TRBD1. Per germline, CDR1 SQVTM and CDR2 ANQGSEA. Unmatched junction bases numbered 11, after V lost 3 bases and J lost 5 bases. The CDR3 is 15 residues long. This chain's CDR3 is CSVELWQGASTEAFF. The CDR3 DNA reads as TGCAGCGTTGAGTTATGGCAGGGGGCGTCGACTGAAGCTTTCTTT.

CDR3 bases: TGTGCCAGCAGCGTAGGGACAGGCAATCAGCCCCAGCATTTT. It yields the protein CASSVGTGNQPQHF. The chain combines TRBV9 with TRBJ1-5, with D maybe TRBD1 (6 bases). CDR3 length: 14 amino acids. The V end was cut by 0 bases, the J end by 2 bases, with 6 bases between. Looked up from germline, CDR1 is SGDLS and CDR2 is YYNGEE. The full variable domain, in which reference TRBV9 and TRBJ1-5 provide the parts outside the CDR3, is DSGVTQTPKHLITATGQRVTLRCSPRSGDLSVYWYQQSLDQGLQFLIQYYNGEERAKGNILERFSAQQFPDLHSELNLSSLELGDSALYFCASSVGTGNQPQHFGDGTRLSIL.

The rearrangement uses TRBV5-8 and TRBJ2-1; 8 bases align to TRBD2. The CDR3 is 17 amino acids. CDR1 is SGHTS and CDR2 is YDEGEE in the germline V gene. V shed 0 bases and J 8 bases; nucleotides not matched to a gene: 13. In nucleotides, the CDR3 is TGTGCCAGCAGCTTGGTTTTAAGCAGCGGGAGTCGCGATGAGCAGTTCTTC. It codes for CASSLVLSSGSRDEQFF.

The gene calls are TRBV19 and TRBJ2-7, with 8 nucleotides matching TRBD1. Germline CDR1 LNHDA, CDR2 SQIVND (reference sequence). Trimming removed 5 bases from V and 6 bases from J; junction bases left unmatched: 12. The CDR3 extends over 15 amino acids. The CDR3 DNA is TGTGCCAGTAGTTTCGCCGGGACAGGAGGATTCGAGCAGTACTTC. Encoded protein: CASSFAGTGGFEQYF.

The chain combines TRBV5-1 with TRBJ2-7; 8 bases agree with TRBD2. CDR1 SGHRS and CDR2 YFSETQ come from the germline V gene. The trim removed 0 bases at V and 3 bases at J, leaving 8 bases unmatched. The CDR3 has 16 residues. The CDR3 sequence is CASSLGTSGIYYEQYF. The CDR3 DNA reads as TGCGCCAGCAGCTTGGGAACTAGCGGAATTTACTACGAGCAGTACTTC.

This chain uses TRBV28 with TRBJ2-2; no firm D call. V dropped 5 bases and J dropped 5 bases, with 15 bases sitting between them. The germline CDR1 and CDR2 sequences are MDHEN and SYDVKM. This CDR3 is 15 amino acids long. Here the CDR3 DNA reads TGTGCCAGCAGTCGCTATACACGGAGAACCGGGGAGCTGTTTTTT. It translates to CASSRYTRRTGELFF.

The chain recombines TRBV28 with TRBJ1-2, with 11 bases aligning to TRBD1. Trimming removed 8 bases from V and 3 bases from J; junction bases left unmatched: 8. The CDR3 extends over 15 amino acids. Germline V gene data show CDR1 as MDHEN and CDR2 as SYDVKM. This chain's CDR3 is CASQGGDRGDYGYTF. DNA of the CDR3: TGTGCCAGCCAAGGGGGGGACAGGGGGGACTATGGCTACACCTTC.